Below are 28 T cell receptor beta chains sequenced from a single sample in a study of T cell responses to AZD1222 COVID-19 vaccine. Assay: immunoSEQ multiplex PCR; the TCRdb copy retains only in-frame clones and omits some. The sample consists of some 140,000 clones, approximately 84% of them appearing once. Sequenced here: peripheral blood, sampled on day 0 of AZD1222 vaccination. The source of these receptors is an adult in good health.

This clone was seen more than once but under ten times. The CDR3 loop reads CASSHWDHTAGAFF. Written as DNA, the CDR3 is TGTGCCAGCAGCCATTGGGACCATACCGCCGGAGCTTTCTTT. V gene TRBV28 combines with J gene TRBJ1-1; weak D call: TRBD1 (5 bases). Trimming left V 6 bases short and J 10 bases short, with 21 bases between. This CDR3 is built from 14 residues. Per the germline V gene, CDR1 is MDHEN and CDR2 is SYDVKM.

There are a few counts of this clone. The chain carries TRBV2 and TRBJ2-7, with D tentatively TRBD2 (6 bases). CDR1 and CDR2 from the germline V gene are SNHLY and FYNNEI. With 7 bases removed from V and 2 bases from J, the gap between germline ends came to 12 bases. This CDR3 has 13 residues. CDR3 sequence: CASTRGLTYEQYF. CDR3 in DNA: TGTGCCAGCACCCGGGGACTCACCTACGAGCAGTACTTC.

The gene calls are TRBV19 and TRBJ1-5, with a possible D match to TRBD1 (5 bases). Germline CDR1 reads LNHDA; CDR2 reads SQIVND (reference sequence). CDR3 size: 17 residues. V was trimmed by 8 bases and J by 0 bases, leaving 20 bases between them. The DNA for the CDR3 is TGTGCCAGTCTTCCGGGACGGGCAGAATATAGCAATCAGCCCCAGCATTTT. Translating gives CASLPGRAEYSNQPQHF.

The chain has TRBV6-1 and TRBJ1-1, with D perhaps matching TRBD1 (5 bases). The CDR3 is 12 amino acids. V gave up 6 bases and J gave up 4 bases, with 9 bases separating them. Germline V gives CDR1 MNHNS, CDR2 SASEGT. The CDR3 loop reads CASSGGSTEAFF. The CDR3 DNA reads TGTGCCAGCAGCGGGGGGAGCACTGAAGCTTTCTTT.

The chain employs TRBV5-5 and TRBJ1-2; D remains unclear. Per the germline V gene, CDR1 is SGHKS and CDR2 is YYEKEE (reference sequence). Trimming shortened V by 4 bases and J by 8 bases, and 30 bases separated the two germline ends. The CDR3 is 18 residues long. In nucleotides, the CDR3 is TGTGCCAGCAGCCTCGAGACTGGAATTAAAGTGGGTAGGCGGGGCTACACCTTC. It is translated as CASSLETGIKVGRRGYTF.

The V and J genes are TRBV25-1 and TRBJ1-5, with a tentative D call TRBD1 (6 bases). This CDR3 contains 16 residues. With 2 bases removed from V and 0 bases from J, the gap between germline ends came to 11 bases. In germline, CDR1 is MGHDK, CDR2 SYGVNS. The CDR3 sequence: CASSERGDNSNQPQHF. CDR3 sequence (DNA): TGTGCCAGCAGTGAACGAGGGGACAATAGCAATCAGCCCCAGCATTTT.

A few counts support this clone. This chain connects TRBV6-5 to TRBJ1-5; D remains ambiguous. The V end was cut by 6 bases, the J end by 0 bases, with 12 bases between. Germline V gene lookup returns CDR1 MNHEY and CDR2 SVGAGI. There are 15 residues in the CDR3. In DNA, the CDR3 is TGTGCCAGCAGCCTATATCCTAGTAGCAATCAGCCCCAGCATTTT. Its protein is CASSLYPSSNQPQHF.

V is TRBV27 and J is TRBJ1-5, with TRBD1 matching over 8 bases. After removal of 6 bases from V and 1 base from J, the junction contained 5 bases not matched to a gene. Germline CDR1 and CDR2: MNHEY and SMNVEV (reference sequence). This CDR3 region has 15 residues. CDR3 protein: CASRKTGASNQPQHF. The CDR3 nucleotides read TGTGCCAGCAGAAAGACAGGGGCCAGCAATCAGCCCCAGCATTTT.

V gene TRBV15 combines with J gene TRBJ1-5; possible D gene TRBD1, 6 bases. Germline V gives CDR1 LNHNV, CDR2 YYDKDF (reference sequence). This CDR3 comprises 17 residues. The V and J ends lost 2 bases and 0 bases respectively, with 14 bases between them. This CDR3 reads CATSRLGQPDSNQPQHF. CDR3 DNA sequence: TGTGCCACCAGCAGACTTGGACAGCCCGATAGCAATCAGCCCCAGCATTTT.

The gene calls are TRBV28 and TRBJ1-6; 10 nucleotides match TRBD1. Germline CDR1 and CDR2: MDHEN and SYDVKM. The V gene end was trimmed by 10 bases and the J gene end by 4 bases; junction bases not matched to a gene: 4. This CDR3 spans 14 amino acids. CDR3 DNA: TGTGCCATCCGACAGGGGGCTTATAATTCACCCCTCCACTTT. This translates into CAIRQGAYNSPLHF.

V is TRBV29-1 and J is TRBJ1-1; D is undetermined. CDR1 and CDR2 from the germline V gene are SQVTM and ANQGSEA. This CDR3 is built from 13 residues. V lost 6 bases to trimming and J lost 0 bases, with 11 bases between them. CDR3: CSVVTRLNTEAFF. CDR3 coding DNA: TGCAGCGTCGTGACCAGACTGAACACTGAAGCTTTCTTT.

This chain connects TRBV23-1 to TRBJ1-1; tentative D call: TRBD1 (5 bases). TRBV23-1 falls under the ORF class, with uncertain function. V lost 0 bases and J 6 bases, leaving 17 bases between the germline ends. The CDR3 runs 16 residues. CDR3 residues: CASSQSRQGKGAEAFF. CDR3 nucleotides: TGCGCCAGCAGTCAATCGAGGCAGGGTAAAGGGGCTGAAGCTTTCTTT.

CDR3 bases: TGTGCCAGCAGCTCAACCAGGGTTTTGAACACTGAAGCTTTCTTT. It translates to CASSSTRVLNTEAFF. V usage is TRBV11-1 and J usage is TRBJ1-1; TRBD1 might be the D (5 bases). The CDR3 is 15 residues long. V lost 4 bases, J lost 0 bases, and 12 bases lay in between. CDR1 SGHAT and CDR2 FQDESV come from the germline V gene (reference sequence).

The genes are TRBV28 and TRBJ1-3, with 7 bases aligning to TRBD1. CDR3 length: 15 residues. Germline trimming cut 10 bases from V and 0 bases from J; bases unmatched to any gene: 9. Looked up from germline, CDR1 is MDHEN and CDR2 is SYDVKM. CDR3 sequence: CATTRQGSSGNTIYF. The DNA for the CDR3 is TGTGCCACCACCAGACAGGGTTCCTCTGGAAACACCATATATTTT.

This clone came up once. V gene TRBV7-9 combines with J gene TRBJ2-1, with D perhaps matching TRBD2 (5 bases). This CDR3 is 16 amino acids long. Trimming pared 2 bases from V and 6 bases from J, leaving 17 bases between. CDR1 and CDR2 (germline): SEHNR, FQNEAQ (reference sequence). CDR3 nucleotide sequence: TGTGCCAGCAGCTTACTTCGGACTCAAAGGGTCAATGAGCAGTTCTTC. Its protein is CASSLLRTQRVNEQFF.

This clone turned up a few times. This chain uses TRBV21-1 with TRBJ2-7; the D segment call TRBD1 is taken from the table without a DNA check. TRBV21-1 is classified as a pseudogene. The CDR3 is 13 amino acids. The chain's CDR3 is CASKDRDTYEQYF. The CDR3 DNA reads TGTGCCAGCAAAGATAGGGACACCTACGAGCAGTACTTC.

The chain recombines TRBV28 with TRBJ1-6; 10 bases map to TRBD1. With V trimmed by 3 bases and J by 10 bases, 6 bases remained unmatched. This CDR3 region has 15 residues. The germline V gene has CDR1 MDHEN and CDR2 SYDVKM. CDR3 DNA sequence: TGTGCCAGCAGTTTTAGGGACAGGGGATTATCACCCCTCCACTTT. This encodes CASSFRDRGLSPLHF.

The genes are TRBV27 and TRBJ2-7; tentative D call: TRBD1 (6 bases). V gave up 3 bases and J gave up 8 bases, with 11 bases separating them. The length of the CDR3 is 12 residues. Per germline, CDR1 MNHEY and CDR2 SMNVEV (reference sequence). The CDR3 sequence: CASSLIGQKQYF. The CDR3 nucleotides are TGTGCCAGCAGTTTGATCGGACAGAAGCAGTACTTC.

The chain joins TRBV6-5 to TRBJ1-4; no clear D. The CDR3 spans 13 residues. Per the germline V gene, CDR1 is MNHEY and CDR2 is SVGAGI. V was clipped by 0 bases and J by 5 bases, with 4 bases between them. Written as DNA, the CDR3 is TGTGCCAGCAGTTACTCGCGCAATGAAAAACTGTTTTTT. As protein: CASSYSRNEKLFF.

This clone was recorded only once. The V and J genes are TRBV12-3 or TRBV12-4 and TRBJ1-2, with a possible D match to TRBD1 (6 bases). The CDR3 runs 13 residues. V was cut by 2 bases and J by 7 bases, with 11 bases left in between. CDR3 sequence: CASSLIGGGGYTF. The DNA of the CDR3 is TGTGCCAGCAGTTTAATCGGGGGCGGTGGCTACACCTTC.

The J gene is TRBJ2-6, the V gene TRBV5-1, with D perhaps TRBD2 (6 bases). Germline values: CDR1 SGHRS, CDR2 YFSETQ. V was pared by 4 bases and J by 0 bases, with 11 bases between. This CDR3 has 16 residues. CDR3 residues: CASSKGLASGANVLTF. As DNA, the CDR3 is TGCGCCAGCAGCAAGGGACTGGCCTCTGGGGCCAACGTCCTGACTTTC.

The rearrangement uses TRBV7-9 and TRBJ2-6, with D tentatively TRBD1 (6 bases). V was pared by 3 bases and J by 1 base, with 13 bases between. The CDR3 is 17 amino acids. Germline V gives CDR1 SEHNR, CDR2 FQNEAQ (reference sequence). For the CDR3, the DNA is TGTGCCAGCAGCTTGGTCAGGGGCGCATCTGGGGCCAACGTCCTGACTTTC. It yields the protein CASSLVRGASGANVLTF.

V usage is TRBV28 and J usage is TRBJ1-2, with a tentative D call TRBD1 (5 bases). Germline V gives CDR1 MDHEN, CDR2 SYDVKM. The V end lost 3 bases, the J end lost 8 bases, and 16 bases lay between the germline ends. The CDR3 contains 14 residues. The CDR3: CASSFGARRRGYTF. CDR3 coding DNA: TGTGCCAGCAGTTTTGGGGCCCGGCGCCGAGGCTACACCTTC.

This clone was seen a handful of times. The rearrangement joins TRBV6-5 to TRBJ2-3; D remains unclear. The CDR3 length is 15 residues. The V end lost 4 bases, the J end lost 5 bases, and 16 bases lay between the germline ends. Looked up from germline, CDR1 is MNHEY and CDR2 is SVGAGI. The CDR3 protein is CASSSLSQAEDTQYF. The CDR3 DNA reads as TGTGCCAGCAGTTCACTATCGCAAGCCGAAGATACGCAGTATTTT.

The CDR3 reads CASSRVPNTEAFF. CDR3 coding DNA: TGCGCCAGCAGCCGGGTGCCGAACACTGAAGCTTTCTTT. V and J are TRBV5-1 and TRBJ1-1; D ambiguous. The germline V gene has CDR1 SGHRS and CDR2 YFSETQ. The CDR3 totals 13 residues. Trimming stripped 4 bases from V and 1 base from J, with 8 bases between.

The CDR3 DNA follows: TGTGCCAGCAGCTGGGACCGAAAAAACTATGGCTACACCTTC. It codes for CASSWDRKNYGYTF. The chain carries TRBV5-6 and TRBJ1-2, with a weak D call TRBD1 (5 bases). The CDR3 sequence is 14 residues long. V gave up 3 bases and J gave up 2 bases, with 11 bases separating them. Germline V CDR1 and CDR2: SGHDT, YYEEEE. The whole variable domain, remainder taken from reference TRBV5-6 and TRBJ1-2, is DAGVTQSPTHLIKTRGQQVTLRCSPKSGHDTVSWYQQALGQGPQFIFQYYEEEERQRGNFPDRFSGHQFPNYSSELNVNALLLGDSALYLCASSWDRKNYGYTFGSGTRLTVV.

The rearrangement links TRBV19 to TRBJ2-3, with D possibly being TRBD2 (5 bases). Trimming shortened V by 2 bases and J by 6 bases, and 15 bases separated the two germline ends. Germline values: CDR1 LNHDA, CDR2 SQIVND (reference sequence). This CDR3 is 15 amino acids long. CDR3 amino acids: CASSIRTGPRDTQYF. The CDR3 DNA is TGTGCCAGTAGTATAAGGACTGGGCCGAGGGATACGCAGTATTTT. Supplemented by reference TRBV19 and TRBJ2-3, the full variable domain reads DGGITQSPKYLFRKEGQNVTLSCEQNLNHDAMYWYRQDPGQGLRLIYYSQIVNDFQKGDIAEGYSVSREKKESFPLTVTSAQKNPTAFYLCASSIRTGPRDTQYFGPGTRLTVL.

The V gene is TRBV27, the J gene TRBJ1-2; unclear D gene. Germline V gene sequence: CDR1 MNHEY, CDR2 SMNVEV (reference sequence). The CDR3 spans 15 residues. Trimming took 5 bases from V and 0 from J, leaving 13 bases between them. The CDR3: CASSRLFTANYGYTF. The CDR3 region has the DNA TGTGCCAGCAGTCGCCTCTTTACCGCTAACTATGGCTACACCTTC.